The clone carrying this TCR beta chain is a singleton in its sample. This specimen comes from a study of STAT5B mutations in CD4+ large granular lymphocyte leukemia. Libraries were prepared by immunoSEQ multiplex PCR; TCRdb keeps only in-frame clonotypes and omits some of them. The data hold some 35,000 clones, with approximately 90% observed a single time. V was pared by 5 bases and J by 1 base, with 18 bases between. Per germline, CDR1 SGHRS and CDR2 YFSETQ. The CDR3 consists of 16 residues. The chain combines TRBV5-1 with TRBJ1-1, with D perhaps TRBD1 (6 bases). The sequencing sample was made of CD4+ T cells from blood buffy coats. This TCR came from a human donor in good health. CDR3 sequence: CASRNPVEGGNTEAFF. CDR3 coding DNA: TGCGCCAGCAGGAATCCGGTTGAAGGGGGGAACACTGAAGCTTTCTTT.